The entry that follows covers one T cell receptor beta chain sequence. There are a few counts of this clonotype. It lacks a known antigen. Nothing much larger sits one base from this clone, and base qualities are not available. The method behind the library was 3' RACE. TCR libraries were built from RNA using a 3' RACE protocol with unique molecular identifiers to correct PCR amplification bias. As many as 12 amplicon libraries were pooled and then sequenced on an Illumina MiSeq using v2 2x250 paired-end chemistry. Turning to the authors' computational methods: Reads were processed with Decombinator for assignment of V and J genes and CDR3, and barcode-based correction of errors and PCR bias was applied. Before the Gini coefficient was calculated with the R ineq package, repertoires were subsampled to the same depth. GLIPH, Hamming distance and a shared triplet metric were used to assess CDR3 similarity. Using fastp at Q25 and MiXCR, TCRdb reprocessed the public reads and kept productive beta chains. Each CDR3 protein gets just one entry, which takes the most common genes and DNA from the rows behind it. TCRdb, not the authors, supplied the V and J calls. The sample has about 89,000 distinct CDR3 sequences on record, about 7.2% of them singletons. Of the sample, 0.85% to 1.2% is held by the ten largest clones.

This specimen's treatment or condition label, interpreted: PENTA 11 planned treatment interruption arm or continuous ART arm. Participants were children from the United Kingdom aged 2 to 15 years who had received at least three-drug ART for at least 24 weeks. The study required cryopreserved PBMCs containing at least 5 million viable cells, and several candidate patients were excluded because of low viable PBMC yield. Using a FACSAria III cell sorter, naive CD4+ CD45RA+ CD45RO- T cells were FACS-sorted out of thawed PBMCs. Sorted cells were fixed, and RNA was extracted using the RNeasy FFPE kit followed by the RNeasy Micro kit. The sample is drawn from a study of HIV-infected children after antiretroviral therapy interruption (dated by TCRdb to between 2018 and 2021). About the study as a whole: All eight included children had a CD4+ count above 500 and a viral load below 50 copies/ml, with four on planned treatment interruption and four on continuous treatment. The interruption group had a median age of approximately 10 years, and the continuous treatment group had a median age of approximately 8 years. Most participating children had recorded exposure to EBV and CMV. In the interruption arm, samples were obtained at week 0, week 12, end of interruption (week 24 or 48), and about 3 years after study end. Continuous-treatment samples were analyzed from corresponding weeks 0, 48 and 150. Alongside measurements of thymic output, TCR repertoires of children on planned treatment interruption were compared with TCR repertoires of children on continuous antiretroviral treatment.

V and J are truncated by 2 bases and 1 base respectively, leaving an intervening sequence of 5 bases. The germline V gene (reference sequence) specifies LNHDA as CDR1 and SQIVND as CDR2. Spanning cysteine to phenylalanine, the CDR3 consists of 13 amino acids. The CDR3 DNA has 39 bases and is translated from base 1. General findings and caveats noted by the study authors: In naive CD4+ repertoires of PTI patients, reduced CDR3 sharing between time points was observed after interruption began, whereas many sequences were found to be shared between end of interruption and 3 years later. The naive CD4+ Gini coefficient rose by the end of treatment interruption, suggesting clonal expansion, and returned to baseline by 3 years. The small number of patients is a limitation of the study, so the data should be interpreted with caution. The sorted CD45RA+ naive cells might contain minor non-naive CD45RA+ populations, such as EMRA or stem memory cells.

This receptor was taken from a pool of human donors with HIV. Specimen: CD45RA+ CD4+ T cells from PBMCs, pooled from several time points, collected from a donor given antiretroviral therapy, either interrupted or continuous. Explained via the paper, the cell subset or site label denotes: naive CD4+ CD45RA+ CD45RO- T cells. The chain couples TRBV19 to TRBJ1-1, with the D gene not confidently named. The sequenced DNA: TGTGCCAGTAGTATACAGGCGAACACTGAAGCTTTCTTT. Translated, it gives CASSIQANTEAFF.